This T cell receptor beta chain was sequenced in a study of blood T cells in healthy people across ages. Study summary: Capture via template switching afforded approximately one barcoded beta molecule per two T cells.

Using a J-beta primer mix together with a sample-barcoded 5' primer, a second PCR was run for roughly 7 to 11 cycles. One entry per CDR3 protein, called by TCRdb with MiXCR from the 5' RACE reads. The table lists approximately 1,000,000 distinct CDR3 sequences, less than 50% of them singletons, with approximately 17% in the top ten. Trimming stripped 4 bases from V and 2 bases from J, with 15 bases between. The CDR3 is 15 amino acids. Looked up from germline, CDR1 is SGHRS and CDR2 is YFSETQ. The sample consisted of blood. This chain uses TRBV5-1 with TRBJ2-5, with D perhaps TRBD1 or TRBD2 (5 bases each). The receptor was derived from an older woman in good health. The CDR3: CASSTFPGPQETQYF. CDR3 bases: TGCGCCAGCAGCACCTTTCCGGGACCTCAAGAGACCCAGTACTTC.